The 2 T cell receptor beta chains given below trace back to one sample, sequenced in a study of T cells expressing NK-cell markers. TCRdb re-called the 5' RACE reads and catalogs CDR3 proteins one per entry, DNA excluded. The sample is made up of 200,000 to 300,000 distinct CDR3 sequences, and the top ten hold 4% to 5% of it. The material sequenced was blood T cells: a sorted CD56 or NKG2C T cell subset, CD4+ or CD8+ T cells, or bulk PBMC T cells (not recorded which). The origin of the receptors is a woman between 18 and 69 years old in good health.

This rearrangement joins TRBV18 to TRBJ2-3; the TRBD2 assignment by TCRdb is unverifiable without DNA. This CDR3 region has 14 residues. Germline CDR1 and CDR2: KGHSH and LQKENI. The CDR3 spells CASSPGRVPDTQYF.

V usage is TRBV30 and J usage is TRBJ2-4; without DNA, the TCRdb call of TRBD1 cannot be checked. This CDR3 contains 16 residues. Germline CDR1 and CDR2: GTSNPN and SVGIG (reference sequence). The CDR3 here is CAWSSGRLGGRNIQYF.